The 8 T cell receptor beta chains in this list originate from one sample, sequenced in a study of OX40 agonist ivuxolimab in advanced cancers. Some clones are missing from TCRdb's copy, which holds only in-frame ones; the method was immunoSEQ multiplex PCR. The sample includes some 45,000 clones, approximately 80% seen only once; the top ten take 4.5% to 5.5%. The material sequenced was CD4+ or CD8+ T cells sorted from blood, taken in a trial of the OX40 agonist ivuxolimab. The receptors originated from an adult with an advanced solid tumor such as melanoma, head and neck, liver or kidney cancer.

The chain couples TRBV30 to TRBJ2-1, with a weak D call TRBD2 (6 bases). This CDR3 is built from 13 residues. With 0 bases removed from V and 8 bases from J, the gap between germline ends came to 11 bases. Germline CDR1 reads GTSNPN; CDR2 reads SVGIG (reference sequence). The CDR3 sequence is CAWSVLWGDEQFF. The CDR3 nucleotides read TGTGCCTGGAGTGTACTGTGGGGGGATGAGCAGTTCTTC.

V is TRBV11-2 and J is TRBJ2-2, with a tentative D call TRBD1 (6 bases). Trimming cost V 5 bases and J 0 bases, with 13 bases left between them. This CDR3 is 16 amino acids long. In germline, CDR1 is SGHAT, CDR2 FQNNGV. The CDR3 nucleotides are TGTGCCAGCAGCCCGAACAGGGACGCGAACACCGGGGAGCTGTTTTTT. Protein sequence: CASSPNRDANTGELFF. Combining the CDR3 with reference TRBV11-2 and TRBJ2-2 gives the whole variable domain EAGVAQSPRYKIIEKRQSVAFWCNPISGHATLYWYQQILGQGPKLLIQFQNNGVVDDSQLPKDRFSAERLKGVDSTLKIQPAKLEDSAVYLCASSPNRDANTGELFFGEGSRLTVL.

The chain carries TRBV6-1 and TRBJ1-5; 8 nucleotides align to TRBD1. V lost 4 bases to trimming and J lost 3 bases; unmatched junction nucleotides: 8. This CDR3 is built from 16 residues. CDR1 is MNHNS, CDR2 SASEGT, per germline. The chain's CDR3 is CASSGRQGSPNQPQHF. The CDR3 DNA is TGTGCCAGCAGTGGGCGACAGGGGTCCCCCAATCAGCCCCAGCATTTT.

This sequence joins TRBV29-1 and TRBJ1-3; TRBD1 is a possible D gene (5 bases). The CDR3 loop spans 14 amino acids. CDR1 and CDR2 (germline): SQVTM, ANQGSEA. The V end lost 3 bases, the J end lost 1 base, and 10 bases lay between the germline ends. CDR3 sequence reads: CSVEPQGSGNTIYF. CDR3 coding DNA: TGCAGCGTTGAGCCTCAGGGATCTGGAAACACCATATATTTT.

The V call is TRBV2, the J call TRBJ2-1; D ambiguous. V was clipped by 4 bases and J by 1 base, with 11 bases between them. CDR1 is SNHLY and CDR2 is FYNNEI in the germline V gene. The CDR3 has 15 residues. The CDR3: CASSVGQASYNEQFF. The DNA of the CDR3 is TGTGCCAGCAGTGTAGGGCAGGCTTCCTACAATGAGCAGTTCTTC.

The chain carries TRBV4-3 and TRBJ1-1; unclear D gene. In germline, CDR1 is LGHNA, CDR2 YSLEER. The germline V and J ends were trimmed by 4 bases and 1 base, with 10 bases remaining between them. This CDR3 contains 14 residues. The CDR3 protein is CASSLQARNTEAFF. CDR3 DNA sequence: TGCGCCAGCAGCCTCCAGGCGAGGAACACTGAAGCTTTCTTT.

The genes are TRBV11-3 and TRBJ2-6; no clear D. Germline V gene data show CDR1 as SGHNT and CDR2 as YENEEA. The V end lost 5 bases, the J end lost 3 bases, and 5 bases lay between the germline ends. The CDR3 sequence is 13 residues long. This CDR3 reads CASSPNGANVLTF. The CDR3 DNA sequence: TGTGCCAGCAGCCCTAATGGGGCCAACGTCCTGACTTTC.

This rearrangement joins TRBV30 to TRBJ1-3, with a weak D call TRBD1 (6 bases). This CDR3 region has 14 residues. CDR1 is GTSNPN and CDR2 is SVGIG in the germline V gene (reference sequence). Trimming stripped 4 bases from V and 1 base from J, with 11 bases between. As DNA, the CDR3 is TGTGCCTGGATACTAGGGGGTTCTGGAAACACCATATATTTT. Translating gives CAWILGGSGNTIYF.